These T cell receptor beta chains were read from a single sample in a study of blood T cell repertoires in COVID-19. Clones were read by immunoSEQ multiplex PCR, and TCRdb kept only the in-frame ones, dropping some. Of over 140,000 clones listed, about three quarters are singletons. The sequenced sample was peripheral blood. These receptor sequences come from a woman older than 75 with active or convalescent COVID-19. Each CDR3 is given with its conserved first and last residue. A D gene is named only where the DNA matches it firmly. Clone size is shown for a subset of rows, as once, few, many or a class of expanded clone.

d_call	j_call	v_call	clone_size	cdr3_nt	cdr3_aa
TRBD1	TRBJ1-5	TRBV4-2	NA	TGTGCCAGCAGCCAACAGGGGGCCCAGCAGCCCCAGCATTTT	CASSQQGAQQPQHF
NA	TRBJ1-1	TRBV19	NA	TGTGCCAGTAGTCCCCCGCGAGAGAACACTGAAGCTTTCTTT	CASSPPRENTEAFF
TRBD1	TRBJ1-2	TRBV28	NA	TGTGCCAGCAGTACCGAGGGGGCTGGCTATGGCTACACCTTC	CASSTEGAGYGYTF
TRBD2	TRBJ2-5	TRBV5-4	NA	TGTGCCAGCAGCTCCCAAGCGGGGGGGCGTGCCCAGTACTTC	CASSSQAGGRAQYF
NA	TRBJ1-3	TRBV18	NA	TGTGCCAGCTCACCACCGGGGGGACTCTCTGGAAACACCATATATTTT	CASSPPGGLSGNTIYF
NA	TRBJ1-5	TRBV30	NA	TGTGCCTGGAGTTTCGGCAACAGGCGGCAGCCCCAGCATTTT	CAWSFGNRRQPQHF
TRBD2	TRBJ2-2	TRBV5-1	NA	TGCGCCAGCAGCTGGCGGGGGGGCAACACCGGGGAGCTGTTTTTT	CASSWRGGNTGELFF
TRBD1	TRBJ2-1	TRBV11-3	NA	TGTGCCAGCAGCTTCAAGGGGGCCTCCTACAATGAGCAGTTCTTC	CASSFKGASYNEQFF
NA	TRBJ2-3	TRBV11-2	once	TGTGCCAGCAGCCCTCCGGGACACCTAAGCACAGATACGCAGTATTTT	CASSPPGHLSTDTQYF
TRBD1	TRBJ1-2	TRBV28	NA	TGTGCCAGCACTAGGACCCCGGGACAGGGTTTCTATGGCTACACCTTC	CASTRTPGQGFYGYTF
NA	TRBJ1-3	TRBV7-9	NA	TGTGCCAGCAGCCTGACGGGGGGAATTGGAAACACCATATATTTT	CASSLTGGIGNTIYF
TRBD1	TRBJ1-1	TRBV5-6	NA	TGTGCCAGCAGCTTGCGGCAGGGGGCAGGAGCTTTCTTT	CASSLRQGAGAFF
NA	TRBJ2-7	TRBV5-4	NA	TGTGCCAGCAGCAAAGGAGGGACAGCTTACGAGCAGTACTTC	CASSKGGTAYEQYF
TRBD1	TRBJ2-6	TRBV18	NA	TGTGCCAGCTCACCGAAGAAACTTGGGACAGTACTCTCTGGGGCCAACGTCCTGACTTTC	CASSPKKLGTVLSGANVLTF
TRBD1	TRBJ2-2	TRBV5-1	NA	TGCGCCAGCAGCGTACAGGGGCCCGGGGAGCTGTTTTTT	CASSVQGPGELFF
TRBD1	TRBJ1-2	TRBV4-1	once	TGCGCCAGCAGCCAAGCAGGACAGGAAGCTAACTATGGCTACACCTTC	CASSQAGQEANYGYTF
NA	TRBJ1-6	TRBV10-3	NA	TGTGCCATCAGGGGAGACGGGAGTACACCCCTCCACTTT	CAIRGDGSTPLHF
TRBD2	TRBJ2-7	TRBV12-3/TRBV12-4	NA	TGTGCCAGCAGTTTAGGGGGGGGAAACGAGCAGTACTTC	CASSLGGGNEQYF
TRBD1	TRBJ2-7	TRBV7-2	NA	TGTGCCAGCAGCCTGGACAGGGGTGAGCAGTACTTC	CASSLDRGEQYF
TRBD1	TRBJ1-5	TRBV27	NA	TGTGCCAGTCGAACAGGGGGCGGCAATCAGCCCCAGCATTTT	CASRTGGGNQPQHF
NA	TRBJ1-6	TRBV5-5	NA	TGTGCCAGCAGCTCAGGGCCAGCTGAGTTGGCCCTCCACTTT	CASSSGPAELALHF
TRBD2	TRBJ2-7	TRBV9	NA	TGTGCCAGCAGCGTCGGGACTAGCGGGGGGAGAGAGCAGTACTTC	CASSVGTSGGREQYF